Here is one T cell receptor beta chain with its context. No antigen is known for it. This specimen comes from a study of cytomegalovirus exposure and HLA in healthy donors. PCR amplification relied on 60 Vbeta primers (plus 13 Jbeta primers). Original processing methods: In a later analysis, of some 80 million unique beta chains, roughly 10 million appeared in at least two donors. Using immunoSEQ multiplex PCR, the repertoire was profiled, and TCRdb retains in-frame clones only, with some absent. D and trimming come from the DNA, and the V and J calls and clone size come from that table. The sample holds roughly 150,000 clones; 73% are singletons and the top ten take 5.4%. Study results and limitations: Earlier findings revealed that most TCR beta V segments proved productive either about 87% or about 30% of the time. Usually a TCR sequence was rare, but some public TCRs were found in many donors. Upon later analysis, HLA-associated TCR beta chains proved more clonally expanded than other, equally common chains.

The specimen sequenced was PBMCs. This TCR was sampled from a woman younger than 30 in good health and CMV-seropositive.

The CDR3 protein is CASVNPGGFNTEAFF. CDR3 DNA: TGTGCCAGTGTAAATCCAGGGGGCTTTAACACTGAAGCTTTCTTT. This sequence joins TRBV19 and TRBJ1-1; 8 bases line up with TRBD1. The trim removed 8 bases at V and 2 bases at J, leaving 10 bases unmatched. CDR3 size: 15 residues. Per germline, CDR1 LNHDA and CDR2 SQIVND (reference sequence).